Shown below are 11 T cell receptor beta chains from a single sample sequenced in a study of shared clonotypes between healthy human individuals. Produced via immunoSEQ multiplex PCR; TCRdb's table is partial and in-frame only. The table includes around 620,000 clones, 95% detected once. Naive CD8 cells were CD45RO-negative, positively selected for CCR7, excluding terminally differentiated effector memory CD45RA+ cells. The sequencing sample was made of naive CD8+ T cells sorted from blood. Receptors were obtained from a woman between 25 and 40 years old in good health.

The chain employs TRBV27 and TRBJ2-7, with D perhaps matching TRBD1 (6 bases). Germline-derived CDR1 and CDR2 are MNHEY and SMNVEV (reference sequence). The length of the CDR3 is 15 residues. V gave up 6 bases and J gave up 3 bases, with 18 bases separating them. The CDR3 nucleotides are TGTGCCAGCAGGGACAGAGGCAGGGGCAACTACGAGCAGTACTTC. It encodes CASRDRGRGNYEQYF.

The V gene is TRBV27, the J gene TRBJ1-1; D possibly corresponds to TRBD1 (6 bases). V was clipped by 5 bases and J by 6 bases, with 7 bases between them. The CDR3 extends over 11 amino acids. CDR1 is MNHEY, CDR2 SMNVEV, per germline (reference sequence). The CDR3 reads CASSGGAEAFF. CDR3 DNA sequence: TGTGCCAGCAGTGGGGGCGCTGAAGCTTTCTTT.

The chain joins TRBV13 to TRBJ1-2; no firm D call. The V end was cut by 0 bases, the J end by 6 bases, with 5 bases between. The CDR3 loop spans 12 amino acids. CDR1 PRHDT and CDR2 FYEKMQ come from the germline V gene (reference sequence). CDR3 region: CASSLGAHGYTF. CDR3 DNA sequence: TGTGCCAGCAGCTTAGGTGCCCATGGCTACACCTTC.

This chain links TRBV11-2 with TRBJ2-1; 13 bases match TRBD2. CDR1 and CDR2 (germline): SGHAT, FQNNGV. Trimming at V came to 5 bases and at J to 2 bases, leaving 6 bases not matched to a gene. This CDR3 comprises 17 residues. The CDR3, as DNA: TGTGCCAGCAGCGAAACTAGCGGGAGGGGCCCCTACAATGAGCAGTTCTTC. This encodes CASSETSGRGPYNEQFF.

This clone has just one count. This sequence joins TRBV9 and TRBJ1-1, with D uncertain. The CDR3 runs 13 residues. The germline V and J ends were trimmed by 4 bases and 5 bases, with 12 bases remaining between them. CDR1 and CDR2 (germline): SGDLS, YYNGEE. The CDR3 protein is CASSFGGSTEAFF. CDR3 sequence (DNA): TGTGCCAGCAGCTTCGGCGGTTCTACTGAAGCTTTCTTT.

The rearrangement uses TRBV7-8 and TRBJ1-2; D might be TRBD1 (5 bases). V was cut by 2 bases and J by 6 bases, with 16 bases left in between. The V gene's germline CDR1 is SGHVS and CDR2 FQNEAQ. The CDR3 has 15 amino acids. CDR3 bases: TGTGCCAGCAGCTTATCGCGGGCAGGGAAGGATGGCTACACCTTC. Translating it yields CASSLSRAGKDGYTF.

The V call is TRBV28, the J call TRBJ2-7; D call uncertain. This CDR3 is 15 amino acids long. Trimming cost V 3 bases and J 0 bases, with 12 bases left between them. Germline loops: CDR1 MDHEN, CDR2 SYDVKM. The CDR3 loop reads CASSFPRRSSYEQYF. The DNA for the CDR3 is TGTGCCAGCAGTTTCCCCAGGCGGAGCTCCTACGAGCAGTACTTC.

This clone appeared once. The DNA for the CDR3 is TGCGCCAGCAGCCAAGAGGCGACTAGCGCCACTTACGAGCAGTACTTC. Translating gives CASSQEATSATYEQYF. This sequence joins TRBV4-1 and TRBJ2-7; the match to TRBD2 covers 8 bases. This CDR3 region has 16 residues. Looked up from germline, CDR1 is MGHRA and CDR2 is YSYEKL. V trimming: 0 bases; J trimming: 4 bases; junction bases outside the gene matches: 8.

J is TRBJ2-3 and V is TRBV5-4; the match to TRBD2 covers 10 bases. Germline V CDR1 and CDR2: SGHNT, YYREEE (reference sequence). J lost 6 bases, V lost 4 bases, and 8 bases had no gene match. The CDR3 spans 15 residues. The CDR3 sequence is CASSLLAGDSDTQYF. CDR3 nucleotide sequence: TGTGCCAGCAGCCTGCTAGCGGGAGACTCGGATACGCAGTATTTT.

This chain joins TRBV29-1 and TRBJ2-5; TRBD1 matches 8 bases. The CDR3 runs to 15 residues. Losses at the gene ends were 6 bases for V and 4 bases for J; bases not matched to a gene: 13. CDR1 and CDR2 from the germline V gene are SQVTM and ANQGSEA. CDR3 in DNA: TGCAGCGTCGCTCTCGGACAGGGAACCCGAGAGACCCAGTACTTC. Its translation: CSVALGQGTRETQYF.

This chain links TRBV19 with TRBJ2-7; TRBD2 matches at 8 bases. The CDR3 runs to 18 residues. Per the germline V gene, CDR1 is LNHDA and CDR2 is SQIVND (reference sequence). With V trimmed by 3 bases and J by 1 base, 14 bases remained unmatched. The CDR3 DNA reads as TGTGCCAGTAGTATGACGCTCTACCGGGAGGGCCGTTCCTACGAGCAGTACTTC. It translates to CASSMTLYREGRSYEQYF.